This TCR beta chain is from a study of blood T cell repertoires in COVID-19. On the study more broadly: The United States, Italy and Spain supplied acute and convalescent COVID-19 samples. The analysed material was cDNA or gDNA that came from T cells, B-cell-depleted T cells, or PBMCs.

This CDR3 has 14 amino acids. The V end was cut by 0 bases, the J end by 3 bases, with 8 bases between. Germline loops: CDR1 SEHNR, CDR2 FQNEAQ (reference sequence). Original analysis: Amplification with reference gene primers provided the estimates of nucleated cell counts. Repertoires were generated with immunoSEQ multiplex PCR, while TCRdb's copy carries only in-frame clones and drops some. V and J calls and clone size follow that table, whereas D and trimming were derived from the DNA. The data show 150,000 or so clones, about 88% seen once. The chain combines TRBV7-9 with TRBJ2-5; a weak D match, TRBD1 (5 bases). The receptor was isolated from a man aged 55 to 70 with acute or convalescent COVID-19. Specimen: peripheral blood. CDR3: CASSLATTEETQYF. The CDR3 DNA is TGTGCCAGCAGCTTAGCAACGACAGAAGAGACCCAGTACTTC.